This T cell receptor (beta chain) was found in a study of cytomegalovirus exposure and HLA in healthy donors. The wider study: An earlier analysis identified more than 90 million unique TCR beta sequences in 150 million to 200 million T cells. Unique TCRs from HLA-typed donors, approximately 80 million of them, were held in an early data release. Notes on the study in general: Some V segments, including TRBV6-2 and TRBV6-3, were excluded as indistinguishable. The study designated about 180 TCR beta chains cytomegalovirus-associated.

The primer mix had 60 Vbeta and 13 Jbeta primers. Data came from immunoSEQ multiplex PCR; TCRdb stores just in-frame clones and leaves some out. The sample yields under 150,000 clones, roughly 80% seen once. Comment on this clone: Its target is unknown.

Germline CDR1 and CDR2: SGHAT and FQNNGV. The CDR3 is made up of 17 amino acids. V dropped 1 base and J dropped 1 base, with 17 bases sitting between them. This TCR derives from a man aged 35-49 years in good health and CMV-seronegative. Sequencing was done on a sample of PBMCs. J is TRBJ2-7 and V is TRBV11-2; D gene unclear. CDR3 sequence: CASSLVRPDIGSYEQYF. CDR3 nucleotides: TGTGCCAGCAGCTTAGTAAGGCCTGACATAGGATCCTACGAGCAGTACTTC.